This T cell receptor (beta chain) comes out of a study of identical twins. General study findings and limits: Within cord blood, abundant beta clonotypes carried fewer insertions, but memory repertoires showed no such trend.

As concerns this clonotype: What it binds is not known.

CDR1 and CDR2 (germline): SQVTM, ANQGSEA. Trimming cost V 2 bases and J 13 bases; bases outside gene matches: 6. The CDR3 sequence is 11 residues long. Only healthy Caucasians were enrolled as donors. TCRdb analysed the 5' RACE reads with MiXCR anew, one entry per CDR3 protein. This table holds around 480,000 distinct CDR3 sequences, 11% to 15% found once. This sample was shared with a second study, whose subject was yellow fever vaccine responses in identical twins.

The sequence came from a woman aged 18-35 years in good health. The chain carries TRBV29-1 and TRBJ2-7, with 9 positions matching TRBD1. Sequencing used CD4+ T cells sorted from blood. CDR3 in amino acids: CSVEYGDRVYF. CDR3 sequence (DNA): TGCAGCGTTGAATATGGGGACAGGGTCTACTTC.